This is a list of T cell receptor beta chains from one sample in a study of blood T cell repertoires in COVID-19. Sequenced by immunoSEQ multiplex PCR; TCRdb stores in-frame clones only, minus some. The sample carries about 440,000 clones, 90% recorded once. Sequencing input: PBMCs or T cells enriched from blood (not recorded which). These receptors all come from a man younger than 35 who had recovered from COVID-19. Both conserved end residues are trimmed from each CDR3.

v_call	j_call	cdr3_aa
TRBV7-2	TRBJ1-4	ASSSLFGSTATNEKLF
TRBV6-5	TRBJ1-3	ASSYSAQDSGNTIY
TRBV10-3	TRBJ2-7	AISDRLDYEQY
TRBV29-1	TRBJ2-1	SLRTSGSFEQF
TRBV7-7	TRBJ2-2	ASSLGLAANTGELF
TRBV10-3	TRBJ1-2	AISESTGQGFLYGYT
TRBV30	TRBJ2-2	AWKGTSGSTGELF
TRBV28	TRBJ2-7	ASSHGAGVEQY
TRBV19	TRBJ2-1	ASSLLAGALNEQF
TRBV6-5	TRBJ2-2	ACRGSGGLGELF
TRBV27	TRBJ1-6	ASSLSGGRAQNSPLH
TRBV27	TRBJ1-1	ASSSRTSNTEAF
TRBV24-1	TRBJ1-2	ATSDGSRPLNYGYT
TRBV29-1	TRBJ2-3	SVDGLRSTDTQY
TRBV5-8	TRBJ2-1	ASSLYGLAGYNEQF
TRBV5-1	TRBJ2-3	ASSHERGDTQY
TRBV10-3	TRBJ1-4	AISESGTGYGEKLF
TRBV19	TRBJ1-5	ASSIESRGDNQPQH
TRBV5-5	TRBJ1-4	ASFSELGEKLF
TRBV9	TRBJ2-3	ASSASGGDTQY
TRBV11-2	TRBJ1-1	ASSYLRTGGTEAF
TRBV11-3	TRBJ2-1	ASSLTGVHNEQF
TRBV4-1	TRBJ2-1	ASSLGTGGAGEQF
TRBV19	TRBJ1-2	ASSRQYTSYGYT
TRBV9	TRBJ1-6	ASSVAESYNSPLH
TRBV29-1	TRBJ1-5	SASGVGNQPQH